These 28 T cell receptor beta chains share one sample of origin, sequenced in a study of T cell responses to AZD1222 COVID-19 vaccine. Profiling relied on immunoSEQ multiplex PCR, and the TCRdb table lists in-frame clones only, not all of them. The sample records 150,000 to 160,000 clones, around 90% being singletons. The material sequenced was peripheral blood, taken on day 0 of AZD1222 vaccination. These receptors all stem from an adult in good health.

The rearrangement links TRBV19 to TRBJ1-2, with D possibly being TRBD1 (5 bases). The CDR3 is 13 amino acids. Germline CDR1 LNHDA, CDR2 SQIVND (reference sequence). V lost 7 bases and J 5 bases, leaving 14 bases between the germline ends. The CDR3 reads CASIPPGGYGYTF. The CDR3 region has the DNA TGTGCCAGTATCCCCCCCGGGGGGTATGGCTACACCTTC.

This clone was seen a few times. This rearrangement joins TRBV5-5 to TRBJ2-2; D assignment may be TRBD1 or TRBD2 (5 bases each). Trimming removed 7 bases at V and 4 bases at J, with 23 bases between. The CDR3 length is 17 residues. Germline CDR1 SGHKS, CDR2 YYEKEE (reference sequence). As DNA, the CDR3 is TGTGCCAGCGAAACCCGACTCGGCAGGGACGGCACCGGGGAGCTGTTTTTT. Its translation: CASETRLGRDGTGELFF.

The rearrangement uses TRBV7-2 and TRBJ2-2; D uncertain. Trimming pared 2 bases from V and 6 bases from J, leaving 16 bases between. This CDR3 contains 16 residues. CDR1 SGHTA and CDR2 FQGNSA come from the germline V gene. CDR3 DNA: TGTGCCAGCAGCTTATTTGGCTCCAGTCTCCCCGGGGAGCTGTTTTTT. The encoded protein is CASSLFGSSLPGELFF.

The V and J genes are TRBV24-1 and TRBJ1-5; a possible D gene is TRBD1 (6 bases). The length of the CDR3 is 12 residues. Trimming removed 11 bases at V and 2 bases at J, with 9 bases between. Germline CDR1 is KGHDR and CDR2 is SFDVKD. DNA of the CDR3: TGTGCCATTAACAGGGGCAATCAGCCCCAGCATTTT. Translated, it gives CAINRGNQPQHF.

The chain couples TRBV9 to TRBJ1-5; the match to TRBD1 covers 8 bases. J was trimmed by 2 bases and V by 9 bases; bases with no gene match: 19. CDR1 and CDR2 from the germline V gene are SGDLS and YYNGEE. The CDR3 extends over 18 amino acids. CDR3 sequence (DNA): TGTGCCAATAATCTCATCGGGACAGGCTTGGGACGCAATCAGCCCCAGCATTTT. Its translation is CANNLIGTGLGRNQPQHF.

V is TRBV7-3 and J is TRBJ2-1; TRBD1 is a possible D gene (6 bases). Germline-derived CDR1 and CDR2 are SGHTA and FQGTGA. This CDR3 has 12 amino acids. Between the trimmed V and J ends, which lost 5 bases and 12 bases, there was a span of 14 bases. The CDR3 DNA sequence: TGTGCCAGCAGCGAAACAGGGCGGCGGCAGTTCTTC. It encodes CASSETGRRQFF.

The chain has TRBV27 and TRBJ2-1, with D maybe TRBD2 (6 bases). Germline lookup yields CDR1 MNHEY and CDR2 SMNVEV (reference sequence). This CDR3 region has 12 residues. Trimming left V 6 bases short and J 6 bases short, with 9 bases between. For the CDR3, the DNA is TGTGCCAGCAGCCTGCGGGGCAATGAGCAGTTCTTC. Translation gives CASSLRGNEQFF.

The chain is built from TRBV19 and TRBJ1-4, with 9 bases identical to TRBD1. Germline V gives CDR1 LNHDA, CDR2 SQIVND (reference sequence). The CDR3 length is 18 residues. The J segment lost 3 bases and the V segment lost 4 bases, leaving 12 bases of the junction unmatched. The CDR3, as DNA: TGTGCCAGTAGTAGACACAGGGGGCCGGGCAGTGCTAATGAAAAACTGTTTTTT. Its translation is CASSRHRGPGSANEKLFF.

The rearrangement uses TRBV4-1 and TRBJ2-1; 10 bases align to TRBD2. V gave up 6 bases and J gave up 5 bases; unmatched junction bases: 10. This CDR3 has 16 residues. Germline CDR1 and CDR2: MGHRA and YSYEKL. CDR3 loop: CASSHPGLATDNEQFF. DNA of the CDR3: TGCGCCAGCAGTCATCCGGGACTAGCGACTGACAATGAGCAGTTCTTC.

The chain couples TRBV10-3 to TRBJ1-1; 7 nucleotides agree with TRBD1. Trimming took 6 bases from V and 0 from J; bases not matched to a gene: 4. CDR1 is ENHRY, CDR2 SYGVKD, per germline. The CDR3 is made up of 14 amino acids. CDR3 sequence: CAISTGALNTEAFF. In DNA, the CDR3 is TGTGCCATCAGCACAGGGGCCTTGAACACTGAAGCTTTCTTT.

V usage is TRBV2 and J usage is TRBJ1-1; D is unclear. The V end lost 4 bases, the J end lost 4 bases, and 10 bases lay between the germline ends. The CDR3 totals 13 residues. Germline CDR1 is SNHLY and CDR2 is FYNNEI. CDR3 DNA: TGTGCCAGCAGTGGAGGATACCTCACTGAAGCTTTCTTT. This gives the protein CASSGGYLTEAFF.

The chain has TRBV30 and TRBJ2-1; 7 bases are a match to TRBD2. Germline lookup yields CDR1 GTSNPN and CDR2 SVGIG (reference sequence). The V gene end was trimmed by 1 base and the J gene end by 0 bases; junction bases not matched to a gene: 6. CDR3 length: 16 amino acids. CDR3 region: CAWSGGGGSSYNEQFF. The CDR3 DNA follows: TGTGCCTGGAGTGGTGGGGGAGGGAGCTCCTACAATGAGCAGTTCTTC.

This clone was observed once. CDR3 nucleotide sequence: TGTGCCAGCTCCAGGGGGATTGGTGAGACCCAGTACTTC. Protein sequence: CASSRGIGETQYF. The chain uses TRBV9 and TRBJ2-5; 7 bases line up with TRBD1. The CDR3 has 13 residues. Germline V gene data show CDR1 as SGDLS and CDR2 as YYNGEE. V lost 7 bases and J lost 5; bases outside the gene matches: 8.

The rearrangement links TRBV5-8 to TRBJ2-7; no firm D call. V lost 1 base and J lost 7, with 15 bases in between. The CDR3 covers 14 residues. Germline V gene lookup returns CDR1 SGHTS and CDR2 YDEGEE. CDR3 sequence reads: CASSLRSGLGEQYF. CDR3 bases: TGTGCCAGCAGCTTGCGATCCGGATTGGGTGAGCAGTACTTC.

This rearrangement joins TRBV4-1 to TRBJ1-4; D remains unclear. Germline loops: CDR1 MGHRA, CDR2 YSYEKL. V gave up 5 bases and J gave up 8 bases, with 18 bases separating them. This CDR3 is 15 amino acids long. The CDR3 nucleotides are TGCGCCAGCAGCTCACTCCCGTGGGGAGGAGAAAAACTGTTTTTT. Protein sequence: CASSSLPWGGEKLFF.

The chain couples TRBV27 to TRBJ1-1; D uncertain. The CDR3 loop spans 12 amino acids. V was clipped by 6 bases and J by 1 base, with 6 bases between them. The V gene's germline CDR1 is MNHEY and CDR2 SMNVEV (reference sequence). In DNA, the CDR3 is TGTGCCAGCAGGCTCGGGAACACTGAAGCTTTCTTT. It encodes CASRLGNTEAFF.

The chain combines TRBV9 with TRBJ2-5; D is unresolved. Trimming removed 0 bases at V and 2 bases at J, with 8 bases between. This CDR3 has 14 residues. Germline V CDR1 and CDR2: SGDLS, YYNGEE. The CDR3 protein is CASSVDVEQETQYF. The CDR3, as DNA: TGTGCCAGCAGCGTAGATGTAGAACAAGAGACCCAGTACTTC.

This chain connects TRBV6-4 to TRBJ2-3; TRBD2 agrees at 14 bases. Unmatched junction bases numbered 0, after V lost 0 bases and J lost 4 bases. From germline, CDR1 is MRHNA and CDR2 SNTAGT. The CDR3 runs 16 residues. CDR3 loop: CASSDSTSGGADTQYF. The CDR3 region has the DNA TGTGCCAGCAGTGACTCGACTAGCGGGGGGGCAGATACGCAGTATTTT.

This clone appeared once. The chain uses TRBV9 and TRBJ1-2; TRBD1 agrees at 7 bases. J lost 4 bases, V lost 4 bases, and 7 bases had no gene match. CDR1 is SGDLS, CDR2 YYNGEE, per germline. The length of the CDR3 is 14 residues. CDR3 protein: CASSSETGPYGYTF. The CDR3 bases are TGTGCCAGCAGCTCGGAGACAGGGCCCTATGGCTACACCTTC.

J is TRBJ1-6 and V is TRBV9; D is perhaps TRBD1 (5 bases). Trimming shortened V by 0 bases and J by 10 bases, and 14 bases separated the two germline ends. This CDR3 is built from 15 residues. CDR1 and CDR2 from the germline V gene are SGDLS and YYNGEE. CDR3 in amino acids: CASSVESGLGSPLHF. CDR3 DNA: TGTGCCAGCAGCGTAGAGTCAGGGTTGGGATCACCCCTCCACTTT.

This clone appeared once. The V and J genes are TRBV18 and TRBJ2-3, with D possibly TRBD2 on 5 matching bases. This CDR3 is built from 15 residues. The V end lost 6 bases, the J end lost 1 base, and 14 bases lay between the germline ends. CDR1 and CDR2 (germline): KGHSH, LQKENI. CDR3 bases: TGTGCCAGCTCCACGACTATAAGTGGCACAGATACGCAGTATTTT. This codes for CASSTTISGTDTQYF.

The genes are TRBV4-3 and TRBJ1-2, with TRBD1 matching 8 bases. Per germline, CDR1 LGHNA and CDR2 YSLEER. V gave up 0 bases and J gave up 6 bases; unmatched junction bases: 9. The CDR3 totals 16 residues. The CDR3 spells CASSQEPGQGFDGYTF. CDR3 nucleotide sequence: TGCGCCAGCAGCCAAGAGCCCGGACAGGGCTTCGATGGCTACACCTTC.

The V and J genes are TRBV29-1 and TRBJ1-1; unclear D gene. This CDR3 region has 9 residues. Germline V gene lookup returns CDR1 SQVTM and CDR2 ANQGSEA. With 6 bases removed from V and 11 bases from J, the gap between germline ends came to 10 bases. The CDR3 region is CSVNLGAFF. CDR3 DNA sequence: TGCAGCGTGAACCTGGGCGCTTTCTTT.

The CDR3 here is CASSPVINTEAFF. CDR3 DNA: TGTGCCAGCAGCCCGGTTATTAACACTGAAGCTTTCTTT. The chain joins TRBV7-2 to TRBJ1-1; D gene unclear. Trimming cost V 5 bases and J 2 bases, with 9 bases left between them. CDR3 length equals 13 residues. Germline CDR1 SGHTA, CDR2 FQGNSA.

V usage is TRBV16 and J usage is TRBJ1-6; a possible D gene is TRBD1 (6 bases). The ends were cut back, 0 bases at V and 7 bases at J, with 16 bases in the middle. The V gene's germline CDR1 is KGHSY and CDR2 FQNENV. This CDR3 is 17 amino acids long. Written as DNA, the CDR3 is TGTGCCAGCAGCCAATCGGGCAGGGGTGTTATCAATTCACCCCTCCACTTT. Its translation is CASSQSGRGVINSPLHF.

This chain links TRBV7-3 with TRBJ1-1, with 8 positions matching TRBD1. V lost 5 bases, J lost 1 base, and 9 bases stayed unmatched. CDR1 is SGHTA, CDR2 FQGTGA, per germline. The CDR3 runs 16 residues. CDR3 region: CASSPATGVKNTEAFF. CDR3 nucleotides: TGTGCCAGCAGCCCTGCGACAGGGGTGAAGAACACTGAAGCTTTCTTT.

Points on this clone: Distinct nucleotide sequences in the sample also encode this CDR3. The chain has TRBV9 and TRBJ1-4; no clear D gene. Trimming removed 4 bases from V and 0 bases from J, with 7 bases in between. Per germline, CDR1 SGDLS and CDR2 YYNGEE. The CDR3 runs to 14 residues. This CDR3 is CASSPSATNEKLFF. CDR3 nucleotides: TGTGCCAGCAGCCCTTCTGCAACTAATGAAAAACTGTTTTTT.

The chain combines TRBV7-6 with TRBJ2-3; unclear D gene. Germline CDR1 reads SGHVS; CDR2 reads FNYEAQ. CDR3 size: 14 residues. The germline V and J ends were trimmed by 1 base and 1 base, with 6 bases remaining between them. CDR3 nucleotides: TGTGCCAGCAGCTTAGGACCGGGCACAGATACGCAGTATTTT. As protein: CASSLGPGTDTQYF.